This is a list of T cell receptor beta chains from one sample in a study of human T cells and chemical hapten exposure. TCRdb fed the RACE reads into MiXCR, producing one record per CDR3 protein. The data show some 88,000 distinct CDR3 sequences, approximately 10% seen once. Sequences were derived from whole blood, sampled in connection with sensitization to the hapten diphenylcyclopropenone (DPC). The source is a man aged 35-49 years with alopecia areata. Some clones in this sample may be carry-over from other donors' samples. Both conserved end residues are part of each CDR3. D genes are given only for firm matches. Clone size is shown for a subset of rows, as once, few, many or a class of expanded clone.

v_call: TRBV7-2
d_call: TRBD2
j_call: TRBJ2-7
clone_size: few
cdr3_nt: TGTGCCAGCGGGCACACCCCGGGGGGGACTAGCTTTTACGAGCAGTACTTC
cdr3_aa: CASGHTPGGTSFYEQYF

v_call: TRBV28
d_call: TRBD1
j_call: TRBJ2-5
clone_size: few
cdr3_nt: TGTGCCAGCAGTGCTTGGACAGGGTCAATGGAGACCCAGTACTTC
cdr3_aa: CASSAWTGSMETQYF

v_call: TRBV5-4
d_call: -
j_call: TRBJ1-2
clone_size: few
cdr3_nt: TGTGCCAGCAGCCCAGACCCAGGGGTTAACTATGGCTACACCTTC
cdr3_aa: CASSPDPGVNYGYTF

v_call: TRBV18
d_call: TRBD1
j_call: TRBJ1-5
clone_size: -
cdr3_nt: TGTGCCAGCTCAGGCGGGACAGCTAATCAGCCCCAGCATTTT
cdr3_aa: CASSGGTANQPQHF

v_call: TRBV28
d_call: TRBD1
j_call: TRBJ1-1
clone_size: many
cdr3_nt: TGTGCCAGCATTTGGCAGGGGGCTGTGAACACTGAAGCTTTCTTT
cdr3_aa: CASIWQGAVNTEAFF

v_call: TRBV25-1
d_call: TRBD2
j_call: TRBJ2-7
clone_size: few
cdr3_nt: TGTGCCAGCAGTATCGGGACTAGCGGGACTTACTCCTACGAGCAGTACTTC
cdr3_aa: CASSIGTSGTYSYEQYF

v_call: TRBV5-4
d_call: -
j_call: TRBJ2-5
clone_size: many
cdr3_nt: TGTGCCAGCAGCTTCTACCGGGACGTGGGCCAGTACTTC
cdr3_aa: CASSFYRDVGQYF

v_call: TRBV29-1
d_call: -
j_call: TRBJ1-6
clone_size: many
cdr3_nt: TGCAGCGTTATGGAGGACCCTAATTCACCCCTCCACTTT
cdr3_aa: CSVMEDPNSPLHF

v_call: TRBV6-2/TRBV6-3
d_call: -
j_call: TRBJ2-2
clone_size: few
cdr3_nt: TGTGCCAGCAGTTACCTGGGACTCAGAGCCGGGGAGCTGTTTTTT
cdr3_aa: CASSYLGLRAGELFF

v_call: TRBV6-2/TRBV6-3
d_call: TRBD1
j_call: TRBJ2-3
clone_size: -
cdr3_nt: TGTGCCAGCAGTCCCGAGGGACAGGGGTGGACAGATACGCAGTATTTT
cdr3_aa: CASSPEGQGWTDTQYF

v_call: TRBV4-2
d_call: TRBD1
j_call: TRBJ2-3
clone_size: few
cdr3_nt: TGTGCCAGCAGCCAAGATCCCCCGGGACAGGGGTTACCTCACGGCACAGATACGCAGTATTTT
cdr3_aa: CASSQDPPGQGLPHGTDTQYF